Below are 6 T cell receptor beta chains sequenced from a single sample in a study of CD8 T cells in Susac syndrome. RNA in amounts of about 0.5 to 1 ug was reverse transcribed with random hexamers. MiXCR, applied by TCRdb to the immunoSEQ multiplex PCR reads, yields one record per CDR3 protein. The sample yields roughly 80,000 distinct CDR3 sequences, approximately 95% seen once. Material: CD8+ T cells from PBMCs. Receptors were obtained from a human donor with Susac syndrome.

The CDR3 protein is CASSPDKNEQFF. CDR3 DNA: TGTGCCAGCAGTCCCGACAAGAATGAGCAGTTCTTC. This chain uses TRBV6-2 or TRBV6-3 with TRBJ2-1, with D unclear. V dropped 5 bases and J dropped 7 bases, with 9 bases sitting between them. The CDR3 consists of 12 residues. Germline CDR1 MNHEY, CDR2 SVGEGT.

This chain's CDR3 is CASSDSPETSYF. CDR3 in DNA: TGTGCCAGCAGTGATAGCCCCGAGACATCGTACTTC. The chain carries TRBV2 and TRBJ2-7; no clear D. Trimming removed 3 bases from V and 12 bases from J, with 15 bases in between. Germline lookup yields CDR1 SNHLY and CDR2 FYNNEI. This CDR3 spans 12 amino acids.

Only one count was recorded for this clonotype. This chain joins TRBV5-6 and TRBJ2-5; 10 bases are shared with TRBD1. The germline gives CDR1 SGHDT, CDR2 YYEEEE. V shed 3 bases and J 2 bases; nucleotides not matched to a gene: 7. The length of the CDR3 is 16 residues. The CDR3 sequence is CASSSRDRGGQETQYF. Here the CDR3 DNA reads TGTGCCAGCAGCTCCCGGGACAGGGGAGGTCAAGAGACCCAGTACTTC. The variable domain in full, completed from reference TRBV5-6 and TRBJ2-5, reads DAGVTQSPTHLIKTRGQQVTLRCSPKSGHDTVSWYQQALGQGPQFIFQYYEEEERQRGNFPDRFSGHQFPNYSSELNVNALLLGDSALYLCASSSRDRGGQETQYFGPGTRLLVL.

The V and J genes are TRBV12-3 or TRBV12-4 and TRBJ1-1; D is perhaps TRBD1 (5 bases). The V and J ends lost 0 bases and 0 bases respectively, with 8 bases between them. The CDR3 is made up of 15 amino acids. The CDR3 DNA reads TGTGCCAGCAGTTTAGCCGGGACCATGAACACTGAAGCTTTCTTT. This encodes CASSLAGTMNTEAFF.

The rearrangement links TRBV2 to TRBJ2-6; D uncertain. CDR3 length: 11 amino acids. V gave up 8 bases and J gave up 11 bases, with 10 bases separating them. CDR1 is SNHLY, CDR2 FYNNEI, per germline. CDR3 nucleotides: TGTGCCAGCCGCGCCGGGCACGTCCTGACTTTC. This translates into CASRAGHVLTF.

This chain uses TRBV9 with TRBJ2-3, with D uncertain. The CDR3 length is 15 residues. V gave up 0 bases and J gave up 2 bases, with 10 bases separating them. Germline V lookup: CDR1 SGDLS, CDR2 YYNGEE. CDR3 in DNA: TGTGCCAGCAGCGTAGATGGCGGAACCACAGATACGCAGTATTTT. This translates into CASSVDGGTTDTQYF.